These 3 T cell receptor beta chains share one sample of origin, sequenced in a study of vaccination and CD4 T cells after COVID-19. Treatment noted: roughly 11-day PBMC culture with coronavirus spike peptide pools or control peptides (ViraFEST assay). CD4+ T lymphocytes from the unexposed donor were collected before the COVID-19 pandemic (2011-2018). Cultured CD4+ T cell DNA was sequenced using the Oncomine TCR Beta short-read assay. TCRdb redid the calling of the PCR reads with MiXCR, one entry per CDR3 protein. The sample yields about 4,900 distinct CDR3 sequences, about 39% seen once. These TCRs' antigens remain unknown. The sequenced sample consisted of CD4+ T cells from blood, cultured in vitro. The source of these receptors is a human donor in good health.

The CDR3 loop is CASSSGALGETQYF. The CDR3 DNA follows: TGTGCCAGCAGCTCGGGGGCCCTGGGAGAGACCCAGTACTTC. The J gene is TRBJ2-5, the V gene TRBV11-1, with D perhaps assigned TRBD1 or TRBD2 (6 bases each). The CDR3 runs 14 residues. The germline V gene encodes CDR1 SGHAT and CDR2 FQDESV (reference sequence). Trimming cost V 4 bases and J 4 bases, with 13 bases left between them.

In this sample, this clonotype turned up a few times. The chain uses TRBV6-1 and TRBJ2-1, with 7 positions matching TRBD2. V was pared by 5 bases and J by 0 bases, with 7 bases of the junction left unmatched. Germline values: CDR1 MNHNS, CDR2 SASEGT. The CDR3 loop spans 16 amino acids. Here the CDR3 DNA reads TGTGCCAGCAGTCCCCAAGCGGGGAGCTCCTACAATGAGCAGTTCTTC. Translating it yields CASSPQAGSSYNEQFF.

Here the CDR3 reads CASSPAGQGRSTEAFF. Here the CDR3 DNA reads TGTGCCAGCTCACCAGCGGGACAGGGGAGAAGCACTGAAGCTTTCTTT. The chain carries TRBV18 and TRBJ1-1, with 10 bases lining up with TRBD1. Trimming took 2 bases from V and 4 from J; bases not matched to a gene: 7. CDR1 and CDR2 (germline): KGHSH, LQKENI. The CDR3 consists of 16 residues.